This T cell receptor beta chain is drawn from a study of T cell responses to AZD1222 COVID-19 vaccine. The study, taken as a whole, reports: There were vaccine-associated CD4 TCRs across spike, dominant at 160-218 and 743-854.

As for this clone: Its antigen is undetermined.

Clones were sequenced by immunoSEQ multiplex PCR, and TCRdb holds only the in-frame ones, with some missing. The sample carries about 70,000 clones, 85% recorded once. CDR1 and CDR2 from the germline V gene are SGHNT and YENEEA. The length of the CDR3 is 16 residues. V lost 0 bases and J 6 bases, leaving 16 bases between the germline ends. The sequence derives from an adult in good health. Sample: peripheral blood, taken on day 0 of AZD1222 vaccination. The rearrangement uses TRBV11-3 and TRBJ2-3; a weak D match, TRBD2 (6 bases). The CDR3 protein is CASSLERGTTGDTQYF. Written as DNA, the CDR3 is TGTGCCAGCAGCTTAGAGCGGGGCACCACCGGGGATACGCAGTATTTT. Using reference TRBV11-3 and TRBJ2-3 for the parts outside the CDR3, the full variable domain is EAGVVQSPRYKIIEKKQPVAFWCNPISGHNTLYWYLQNLGQGPELLIRYENEEAVDDSQLPKDRFSAERLKGVDSTLKIQPAELGDSAVYLCASSLERGTTGDTQYFGPGTRLTVL.